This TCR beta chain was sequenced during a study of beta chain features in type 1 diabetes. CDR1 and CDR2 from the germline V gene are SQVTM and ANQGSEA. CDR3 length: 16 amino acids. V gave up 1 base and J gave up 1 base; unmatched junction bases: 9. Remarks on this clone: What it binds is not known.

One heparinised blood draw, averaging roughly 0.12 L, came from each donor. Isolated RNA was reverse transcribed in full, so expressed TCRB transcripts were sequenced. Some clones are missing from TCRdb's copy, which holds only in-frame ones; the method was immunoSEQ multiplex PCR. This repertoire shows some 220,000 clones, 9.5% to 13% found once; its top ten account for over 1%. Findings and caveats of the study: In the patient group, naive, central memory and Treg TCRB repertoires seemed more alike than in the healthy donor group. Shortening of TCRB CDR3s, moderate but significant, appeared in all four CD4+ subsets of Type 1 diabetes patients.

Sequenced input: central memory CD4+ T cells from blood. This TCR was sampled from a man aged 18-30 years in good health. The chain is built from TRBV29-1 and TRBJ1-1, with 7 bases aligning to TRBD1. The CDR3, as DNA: TGCAGCGTTGAAGGGTGGAGGGGGCACGAGAACACTGAAGCTTTCTTT. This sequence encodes CSVEGWRGHENTEAFF.